The entry below describes one T cell receptor (beta chain). Its antigen is as yet unknown. The authors amplified TCR beta CDR3 regions, and they did so from RNA transcripts for repertoire sequencing. RT-PCR with HTBI primers came first, then second-round multiplex PCR. In TCRdb, the multiplex PCR reads were re-called with MiXCR into one record per CDR3 protein. The table records about 600,000 distinct CDR3 sequences, less than 45% of them present only once. The authors enrolled newly diagnosed hyperthyroidism patients aged 18 to 65 with under 2 months' duration. Germline V lookup: CDR1 MGHDK, CDR2 SYGVNS. This CDR3 is built from 13 residues. V lost 5 bases and J lost 2, with 9 bases in between. The data belong to a study of Graves' ophthalmopathy and Graves' hyperthyroidism. At the level of the study: Ophthalmopathy absent within 18 months of follow-up marked hyperthyroidism as stable. General study points: A 13-signature model separated ophthalmopathy from stable hyperthyroidism, almost 90% sensitivity, 80% to 83% specificity. Forecasting of ophthalmopathy progression by the model achieved about 69% sensitivity and about 77% specificity.

The V and J genes are TRBV25-1 and TRBJ1-1; no reliable D call. Input material: peripheral blood or thyroid tissue (not recorded which). The TCR was taken from an adult man with Graves' hyperthyroidism. The CDR3 sequence is CASSSSSNTEAFF. The CDR3 region has the DNA TGTGCCAGCAGTTCATCCTCAAACACTGAAGCTTTCTTT.